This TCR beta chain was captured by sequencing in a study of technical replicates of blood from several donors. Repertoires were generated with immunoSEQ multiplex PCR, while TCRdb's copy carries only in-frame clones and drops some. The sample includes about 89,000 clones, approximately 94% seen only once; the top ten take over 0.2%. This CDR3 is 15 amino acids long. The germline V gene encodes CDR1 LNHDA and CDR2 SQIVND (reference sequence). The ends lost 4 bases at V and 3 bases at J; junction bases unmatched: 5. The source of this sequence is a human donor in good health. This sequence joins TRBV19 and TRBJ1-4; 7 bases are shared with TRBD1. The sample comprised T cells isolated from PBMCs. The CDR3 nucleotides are TGTGCCAGTAGTACAAACAGGGGCTCTAATGAAAAACTGTTTTTT. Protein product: CASSTNRGSNEKLFF.